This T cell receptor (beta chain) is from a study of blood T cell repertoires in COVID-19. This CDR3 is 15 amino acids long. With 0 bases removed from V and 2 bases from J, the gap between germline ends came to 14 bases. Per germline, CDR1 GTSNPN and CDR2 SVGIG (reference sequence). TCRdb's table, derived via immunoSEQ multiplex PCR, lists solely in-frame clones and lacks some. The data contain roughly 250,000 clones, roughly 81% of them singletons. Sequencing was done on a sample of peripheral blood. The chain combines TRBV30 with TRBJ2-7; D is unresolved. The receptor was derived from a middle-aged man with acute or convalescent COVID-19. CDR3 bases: TGTGCCTGGAGTGTAGAGCTCATCGGTCCCTACGAGCAGTACTTC. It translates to CAWSVELIGPYEQYF.